Below, 28 T cell receptor beta chains from the same sample are listed, as sequenced in a study of blood T cell repertoires in COVID-19. Only in-frame clones appear in the TCRdb table, and some are missing; sequencing was by immunoSEQ multiplex PCR. The sample contains approximately 280,000 clones, 75% to 95% of which appear only once. The sequencing sample was made of peripheral blood. The receptor source for this set is a woman in her 30s with COVID-19, enrolled during active disease.

This clone is a singleton in its sample. This chain's CDR3 is CASSLSRANEKLFF. CDR3 coding DNA: TGTGCCAGCAGTTTGTCCAGGGCGAACGAAAAACTGTTTTTT. The chain carries TRBV28 and TRBJ1-4, with D tentatively TRBD1 (5 bases). V was pared by 3 bases and J by 8 bases, with 13 bases between. CDR1 and CDR2 (germline): MDHEN, SYDVKM. The length of the CDR3 is 14 residues.

This rearrangement joins TRBV4-3 to TRBJ2-7; D not resolved. The germline V gene encodes CDR1 LGHNA and CDR2 YSLEER. The CDR3 is made up of 12 amino acids. V lost 0 bases and J lost 7, with 7 bases in between. CDR3: CASSQDFREQYF. The CDR3 DNA reads as TGCGCCAGCAGCCAAGATTTCCGGGAGCAGTACTTC.

CDR3 region: CASSFRWGQGREPFGEQFF. CDR3 DNA: TGTGCCAGCAGCTTCAGGTGGGGGCAGGGCAGGGAACCGTTTGGTGAGCAGTTCTTC. The chain employs TRBV5-8 and TRBJ2-1, with D perhaps matching TRBD1 (6 bases). Trimming took 2 bases from V and 9 from J, leaving 30 bases between them. There are 19 residues in the CDR3. Germline V gives CDR1 SGHTS, CDR2 YDEGEE.

In this sample, this clone turned up once. The V gene is TRBV12-2, the J gene TRBJ2-3; TRBD2 is taken as the D call from the table, unchecked against the DNA. TRBV12-2 is an annotated pseudogene. The CDR3 covers 15 residues. CDR3 sequence (DNA): TGTGCAAGTCGCTCAGGGACTAGCGACACAGATACGCAGTATTTT. This sequence encodes CASRSGTSDTDTQYF.

The genes are TRBV7-9 and TRBJ2-5, with 8 bases fitting TRBD1. Germline CDR1 and CDR2: SEHNR and FQNEAQ (reference sequence). The CDR3 has 15 amino acids. The junction had 3 bases not matched to a gene; V was cut back by 3 bases and J by 0 bases. The CDR3 DNA sequence: TGTGCCAGCAGCTTTACGGGACAGGACCAAGAGACCCAGTACTTC. Translated, it gives CASSFTGQDQETQYF.

V is TRBV7-8 and J is TRBJ2-7, with 10 bases fitting TRBD2. The germline CDR1 and CDR2 sequences are SGHVS and FQNEAQ. The length of the CDR3 is 17 residues. J was trimmed by 5 bases and V by 2 bases; bases with no gene match: 12. CDR3 nucleotides: TGTGCCAGCAGCTTACGTAGTAGAGCGGGAGGGCCCCACGAGCAGTACTTC. Translating it yields CASSLRSRAGGPHEQYF.

The gene calls are TRBV27 and TRBJ2-1, with a possible D match to TRBD1 (6 bases). In germline, CDR1 is MNHEY, CDR2 SMNVEV (reference sequence). The CDR3 contains 11 residues. Trimming cost V 10 bases and J 5 bases, with 9 bases left between them. CDR3 sequence: CAIAGDNEQFF. The CDR3 DNA reads TGTGCCATCGCAGGGGACAATGAGCAGTTCTTC.

This chain connects TRBV13 to TRBJ2-7; 12 bases are a match to TRBD2. CDR3 length equals 16 residues. V trimming: 5 bases; J trimming: 5 bases; junction bases outside the gene matches: 10. Per germline, CDR1 PRHDT and CDR2 FYEKMQ (reference sequence). The CDR3: CASSPETSGRRDEQYF. As DNA, the CDR3 is TGTGCCAGCAGCCCCGAGACTAGCGGGAGACGGGACGAGCAGTACTTC.

The chain has TRBV7-9 and TRBJ2-3, with D perhaps TRBD2 (6 bases). The germline V gene has CDR1 SEHNR and CDR2 FQNEAQ (reference sequence). There are 14 residues in the CDR3. The germline V and J ends were trimmed by 5 bases and 3 bases, with 12 bases remaining between them. CDR3 in DNA: TGTGCCAGCAGCCGTGGGGAGGCGACAGATACGCAGTATTTT. The encoded protein is CASSRGEATDTQYF.

This chain joins TRBV5-4 and TRBJ2-2; D perhaps matches TRBD1 (5 bases). The germline gives CDR1 SGHNT, CDR2 YYREEE (reference sequence). V lost 0 bases to trimming and J lost 0 bases, with 9 bases between them. This CDR3 has 16 amino acids. CDR3 DNA sequence: TGTGCCAGCAGCTTGGCCGCAGGGACGAACACCGGGGAGCTGTTTTTT. This encodes CASSLAAGTNTGELFF.

The rearrangement links TRBV11-2 to TRBJ2-2; D is perhaps TRBD2 (6 bases). This CDR3 has 16 amino acids. CDR1 is SGHAT, CDR2 FQNNGV, per germline. With 1 base removed from V and 6 bases from J, the gap between germline ends came to 15 bases. This CDR3 is CASSLVGSGVAGELFF. CDR3 DNA: TGTGCCAGCAGCTTAGTCGGGAGTGGCGTTGCCGGGGAGCTGTTTTTT.

The sample holds one count of this clone. At the DNA level, this CDR3 is encoded by other sequences in the same sample as well. The chain carries TRBV19 and TRBJ2-5, with a weak D call TRBD2 (6 bases). In germline, CDR1 is LNHDA, CDR2 SQIVND (reference sequence). This CDR3 comprises 13 residues. V was trimmed by 5 bases and J by 0 bases, leaving 7 bases between them. The CDR3 reads CASSGGYQETQYF. CDR3 in DNA: TGTGCCAGTAGTGGAGGGTACCAAGAGACCCAGTACTTC.

The DNA for the CDR3 is TGTGCCTGGAGTGTATCGGGCAGGGGGCTCCAAGAGACCCAGTACTTC. The encoded protein is CAWSVSGRGLQETQYF. The chain is built from TRBV30 and TRBJ2-5, with 8 bases that match TRBD1. Trimming took 0 bases from V and 1 from J; bases not matched to a gene: 7. Germline CDR1 reads GTSNPN; CDR2 reads SVGIG (reference sequence). The CDR3 covers 16 residues.

This chain connects TRBV28 to TRBJ1-2; D uncertain. This CDR3 spans 14 amino acids. V shed 7 bases and J shed 7 bases, with 19 bases lying between them. Germline assignment: CDR1 MDHEN and CDR2 SYDVKM. The CDR3 sequence is CASKNSVAGLGYTF. Here the CDR3 DNA reads TGTGCCAGCAAAAACTCGGTTGCCGGTCTTGGCTACACCTTC.

In regard to this clone: The junction differs from germline at one of its ends, possibly a read error. The rearrangement joins TRBV9 to TRBJ2-1; D is undetermined. This CDR3 is built from 12 residues. Germline loops: CDR1 SGDLS, CDR2 YYNGEE. CDR3 DNA sequence: TGTGCCAGCAGCGTAAACTACGATGAGCAGTTCTTC. This gives the protein CASSVNYDEQFF. The whole variable domain, filled in from reference TRBV9 and TRBJ2-1, reads DSGVTQTPKHLITATGQRVTLRCSPRSGDLSVYWYQQSLDQGLQFLIQYYNGEERAKGNILERFSAQQFPDLHSELNLSSLELGDSALYFCASSVNYDEQFFGPGTRLTVL.

This chain connects TRBV10-3 to TRBJ2-7; TRBD2 is a possible D gene (5 bases). The germline gives CDR1 ENHRY, CDR2 SYGVKD. The CDR3 consists of 15 residues. Trimming pared 6 bases from V and 0 bases from J, leaving 15 bases between. CDR3 bases: TGTGCCATCAGAGTAAGTTTGGGGAGCTCCTACGAGCAGTACTTC. Translating it yields CAIRVSLGSSYEQYF.

This chain links TRBV29-1 with TRBJ1-2; D gene uncertain. This CDR3 contains 13 residues. Germline lookup yields CDR1 SQVTM and CDR2 ANQGSEA. The V and J ends lost 3 bases and 1 base respectively, with 9 bases between them. CDR3 amino acids: CSVEEDLNYGYTF. CDR3 DNA: TGCAGCGTTGAGGAGGACCTTAACTATGGCTACACCTTC.

The V and J genes are TRBV3-1 (or the pseudogene TRBV3-2) and TRBJ1-1; D possibly corresponds to TRBD1 (5 bases). V lost 4 bases, J lost 7 bases, and 19 bases lay in between. This CDR3 is built from 15 residues. Germline CDR1 LGHDT, CDR2 YNNKEL (reference sequence). The CDR3 reads CASSLTRFWRGEAFF. The DNA of the CDR3 is TGTGCCAGCAGCCTCACTCGGTTTTGGAGGGGTGAAGCTTTCTTT.

The chain carries TRBV3-1 (or the pseudogene TRBV3-2) and TRBJ2-1; no clear D gene. Germline V gives CDR1 LGHDT, CDR2 YNNKEL (reference sequence). Trimming took off 2 bases at V and 0 bases at J, with 8 bases between the two ends. The CDR3 runs 15 residues. In nucleotides, the CDR3 is TGTGCCAGCAGCCAACTAAGTAGCTCCTACAATGAGCAGTTCTTC. Translating it yields CASSQLSSSYNEQFF.

The chain uses TRBV15 and TRBJ1-3, with unresolved D. The CDR3 has 12 amino acids. Trimming pared 0 bases from V and 8 bases from J, leaving 5 bases between. The germline CDR1 and CDR2 sequences are LNHNV and YYDKDF (reference sequence). Written as DNA, the CDR3 is TGTGCCACCAGCAGAGACCGGTACACCATATATTTT. This translates into CATSRDRYTIYF.

The J gene is TRBJ1-6, the V gene TRBV7-2; D unclear. The length of the CDR3 is 14 residues. Germline CDR1 SGHTA, CDR2 FQGNSA. V lost 4 bases and J lost 10, with 14 bases in between. The DNA of the CDR3 is TGTGCCAGCAGCTCGGCCTGGGCGGGGTCACCCCTCCACTTT. Its protein is CASSSAWAGSPLHF.

The J gene is TRBJ2-1, the V gene TRBV7-8; D is uncertain. This CDR3 has 13 amino acids. V lost 3 bases to trimming and J lost 3 bases, with 6 bases between them. In germline, CDR1 is SGHVS, CDR2 FQNEAQ. CDR3 region: CASSFSGYNEQFF. The CDR3, as DNA: TGTGCCAGCAGCTTTTCGGGCTACAATGAGCAGTTCTTC.

The chain uses TRBV18 and TRBJ1-2; 10 bases are a match to TRBD1. Germline lookup yields CDR1 KGHSH and CDR2 LQKENI. J was trimmed by 8 bases and V by 6 bases; bases with no gene match: 6. The CDR3 has 13 residues. Written as DNA, the CDR3 is TGTGCCAGCTCGCGACAGGGGGCGATCGGCTACACCTTC. It specifies CASSRQGAIGYTF.

The chain combines TRBV6-5 with TRBJ2-7; D not certain. CDR3 length equals 15 residues. Trimming took 2 bases from V and 0 from J, leaving 11 bases between them. Germline values: CDR1 MNHEY, CDR2 SVGAGI. CDR3 sequence (DNA): TGTGCCAGCAGTTACGGTTCAGAACCCTCCTACGAGCAGTACTTC. This encodes CASSYGSEPSYEQYF.

This chain links TRBV6-5 with TRBJ2-3; D might be TRBD2 (6 bases). The germline V gene encodes CDR1 MNHEY and CDR2 SVGAGI. There are 13 residues in the CDR3. CDR3: CATGREGTDTQYF. CDR3 in DNA: TGTGCGACCGGGCGGGAAGGAACAGATACGCAGTATTTT.

The chain is built from TRBV1 and TRBJ1-5. TRBV1 is a recognized pseudogene. The CDR3 consists of 16 residues. The CDR3 DNA sequence: TGCACCAGCAGCCAAGATCTGGGGAGGAGCAATCAGCCCCAGCATTTT. Its protein product is CTSSQDLGRSNQPQHF.

Here the CDR3 reads CASSYGAAPTEAFF. The CDR3 nucleotides are TGTGCCAGCAGTTACGGGGCAGCCCCCACTGAAGCTTTCTTT. The chain has TRBV6-5 and TRBJ1-1; TRBD1 might be the D (5 bases). Germline CDR1 MNHEY, CDR2 SVGAGI. There are 14 residues in the CDR3. Trimming pared 2 bases from V and 4 bases from J, leaving 11 bases between.

This sequence joins TRBV5-4 and TRBJ2-7, with TRBD1 matching over 9 bases. Germline CDR1 reads SGHNT; CDR2 reads YYREEE (reference sequence). The CDR3 runs to 15 residues. V shed 3 bases, J shed 2 bases, and the junction held 6 bases outside the gene matches. As DNA, the CDR3 is TGTGCCAGCAGCTCGGGGACAGGGATTACCTACGAGCAGTACTTC. It specifies CASSSGTGITYEQYF.